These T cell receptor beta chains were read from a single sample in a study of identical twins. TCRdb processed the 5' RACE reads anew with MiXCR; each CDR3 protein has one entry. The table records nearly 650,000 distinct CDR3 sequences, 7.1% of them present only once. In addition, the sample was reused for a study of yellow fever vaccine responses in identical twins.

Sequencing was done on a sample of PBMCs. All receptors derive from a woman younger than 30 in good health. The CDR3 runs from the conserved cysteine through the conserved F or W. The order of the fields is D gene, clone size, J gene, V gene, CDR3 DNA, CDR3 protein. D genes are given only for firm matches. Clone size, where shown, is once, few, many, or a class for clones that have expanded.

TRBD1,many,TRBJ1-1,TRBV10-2,TGCGCCAGCAGCCCGGGACAGGGTGGAGCTTTCTTT,CASSPGQGGAFF
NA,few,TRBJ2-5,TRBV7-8,TGTGCCAGCACCTTAACCCGGACCTTATTGGGCCAAGAGACCCAGTACTTC,CASTLTRTLLGQETQYF
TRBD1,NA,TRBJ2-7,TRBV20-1,TGCAGTGCTAAGGACAGGGGCTACGAGCAGTACTTC,CSAKDRGYEQYF
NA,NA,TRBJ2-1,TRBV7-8,TGTGCCAGCAGATCCGCGAGCAAGGATGGGAATGAGCAGTTCTTC,CASRSASKDGNEQFF
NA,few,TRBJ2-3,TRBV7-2,TGTGCCAGCAGCCCGGAGGGCGGAACTAGCACAGATACGCAGTATTTT,CASSPEGGTSTDTQYF
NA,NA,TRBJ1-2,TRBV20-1,TGCAGTGCTAGAGAACCAGGGAACTATGGCTACACCTTC,CSAREPGNYGYTF
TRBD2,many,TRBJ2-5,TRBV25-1,TGTGCCAGCAGTAGCCTAGCGGGGGGGCCATTCCAAGAGACCCAGTACTTC,CASSSLAGGPFQETQYF
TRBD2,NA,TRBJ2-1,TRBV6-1,TGTGCCAGCAGTGAAGAGCCCCGGACTAGCGGGAATTACCAGTTCTTC,CASSEEPRTSGNYQFF
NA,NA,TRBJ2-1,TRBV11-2,TGTGCCAGCAGCTTAGCCCGCCCTGTCTGGGGCGGGCAGTTCTTC,CASSLARPVWGGQFF
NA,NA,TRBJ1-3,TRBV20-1,TGCAGTGCTAGAGATTCGAGGGGAAACACCATATATTTT,CSARDSRGNTIYF
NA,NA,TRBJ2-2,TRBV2,TGTGCCACTACAGACATTACGAACACCGGGGAGCTGTTTTTT,CATTDITNTGELFF
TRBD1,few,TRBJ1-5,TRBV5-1,TGCGCCAGCAGCCTAGGACAGGTCAATCAGCCCCAGCATTTT,CASSLGQVNQPQHF
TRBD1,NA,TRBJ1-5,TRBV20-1,TGCAGTGCTATGGGACAGGGTCGCAATCAGCCCCAGCATTTT,CSAMGQGRNQPQHF
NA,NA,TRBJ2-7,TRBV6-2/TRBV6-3,TGTGCCACCTCGACAGTCTCCTACGAGCAGTACTTC,CATSTVSYEQYF
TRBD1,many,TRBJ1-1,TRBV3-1,TGTGCCAGCAGCCAATCTGACAGGGCGGTAGTAGCTTTCTTT,CASSQSDRAVVAFF
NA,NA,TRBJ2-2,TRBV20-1,TGCAGTGCAACGACTTGGGCCGGGGAGCTGTTTTTT,CSATTWAGELFF
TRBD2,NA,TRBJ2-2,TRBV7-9,TGTGCCAGCAGTTCCCCGGGAGGGAACTTAAACACCGGGGAGCTGTTTTTT,CASSSPGGNLNTGELFF
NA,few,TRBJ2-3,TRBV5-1,TGCGCCAGCAGCATCTTTGCGGGGCTTAGCACAGATACGCAGTATTTT,CASSIFAGLSTDTQYF
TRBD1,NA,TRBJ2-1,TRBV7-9,TGTGCCAGCAGGGGGACAGGGGTAGGCAATGAGCAGTTCTTC,CASRGTGVGNEQFF
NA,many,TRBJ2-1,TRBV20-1,TGCAGTGCTCCCGGTGAGGGGCTATTTTACAATGAGCAGTTCTTC,CSAPGEGLFYNEQFF
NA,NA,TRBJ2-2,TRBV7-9,TGTGCGAGCGAAATCATTACCGGGACACTAAGCACCGGGGAGCTGTTTTTT,CASEIITGTLSTGELFF
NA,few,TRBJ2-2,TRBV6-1,TGTGCCAGCTTCCCCCTGGGGGCGTTGAACACCGGGGAGCTGTTTTTT,CASFPLGALNTGELFF
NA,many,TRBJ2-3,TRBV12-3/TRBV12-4,TGTGCCAGCAGCCTCCAGGGGGGAGGGCCGTCGGATACGCAGTATTTT,CASSLQGGGPSDTQYF
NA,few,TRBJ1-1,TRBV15,TGTGCCACCAGCAGAGATGGTGGGACTGAAGCTTTCTTT,CATSRDGGTEAFF
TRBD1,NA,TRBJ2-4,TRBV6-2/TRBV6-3,TGTGCCAGCAGTTACTCGCCTCAAGCCGGGACAGGGGGCTTCAAAAACATTCAGTACTTC,CASSYSPQAGTGGFKNIQYF
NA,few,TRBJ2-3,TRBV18,TGTGCCAGCTCACCACCCACGTCAGTTAGCAGCACAGATACGCAGTATTTT,CASSPPTSVSSTDTQYF
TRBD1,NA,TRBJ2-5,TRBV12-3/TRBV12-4,TGTGCCAGCCGGATGGGACAGGGCATGCAAGAGACCCAGTACTTC,CASRMGQGMQETQYF
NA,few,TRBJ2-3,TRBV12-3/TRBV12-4,TGTGCCAGCAGGAAGGCGGTAGGAGGGCAGTATTTT,CASRKAVGGQYF
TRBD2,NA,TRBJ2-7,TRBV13,TGTGCCAGCAGCTTGAGACCTAGCGGGAGTAGCGAGCAGTACTTC,CASSLRPSGSSEQYF
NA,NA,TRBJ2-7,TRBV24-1,TGTGCCACCAGTGGAGGGGACTTTGGGTCCTACGAGCAGTACTTC,CATSGGDFGSYEQYF
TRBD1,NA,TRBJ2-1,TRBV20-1,TGCAGTGCGCGGGACAGGGGGCTGAATGAGCAGTTCTTC,CSARDRGLNEQFF
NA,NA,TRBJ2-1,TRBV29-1,TGCAGCGTTGAAGATCTTACGGCGGGGCCCTACAATGAGCAGTTCTTC,CSVEDLTAGPYNEQFF
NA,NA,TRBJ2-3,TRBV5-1,TGCGCCAGCAGCTTATTATATGGGAGCACAGATACGCAGTATTTT,CASSLLYGSTDTQYF
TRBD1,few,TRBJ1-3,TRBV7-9,TGTGCCAGCAGCTTACTCGACAGGGCTGACACCATATATTTT,CASSLLDRADTIYF
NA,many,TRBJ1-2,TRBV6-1,TGTGCCAGCAGTCCTACACAGGGATTGCATGGCTACACCTTC,CASSPTQGLHGYTF
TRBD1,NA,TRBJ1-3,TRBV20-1,TGCAGTGGAGAGTGGGACAGGTCTTTGTATTTT,CSGEWDRSLYF
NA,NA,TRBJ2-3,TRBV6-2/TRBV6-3,TGTGCCAGCAGCCGGACTATAACAGATACGCAGTATTTT,CASSRTITDTQYF
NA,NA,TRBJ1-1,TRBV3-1,TGTGCCAGCAGCCAAAGGGCAATGAACACTGAAGCTTTCTTT,CASSQRAMNTEAFF
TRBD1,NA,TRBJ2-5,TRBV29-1,TGCAGCGTTGAAGGCGACAGGGGATATGAGACCCAGTACTTC,CSVEGDRGYETQYF
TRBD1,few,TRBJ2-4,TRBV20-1,TGCAGTGCTGCCCGACAGGGACGCAGCAAAAACATTCAGTACTTC,CSAARQGRSKNIQYF
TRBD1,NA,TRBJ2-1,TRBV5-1,TGCGCCAGCAGCCCCCTACAGGGGAGTAATGAGCAGTTCTTC,CASSPLQGSNEQFF
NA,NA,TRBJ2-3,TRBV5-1,TGCGCCAGCAGCTTGGCCAGCGGGCCCGTCACAGATACGCAGTATTTT,CASSLASGPVTDTQYF
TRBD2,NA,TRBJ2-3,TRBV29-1,TGCAGCGTTGAAGCTAGCGGGATTGGCACAGATACGCAGTATTTT,CSVEASGIGTDTQYF
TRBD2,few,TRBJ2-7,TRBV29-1,TGCAGCGTTGTGTACCTACTAGCGCCTACAGTCTACGAGCAGTACTTC,CSVVYLLAPTVYEQYF
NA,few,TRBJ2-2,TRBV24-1,TGTGCCACCAGTGAGGGCACCGGGGAGCTGTTTTTT,CATSEGTGELFF